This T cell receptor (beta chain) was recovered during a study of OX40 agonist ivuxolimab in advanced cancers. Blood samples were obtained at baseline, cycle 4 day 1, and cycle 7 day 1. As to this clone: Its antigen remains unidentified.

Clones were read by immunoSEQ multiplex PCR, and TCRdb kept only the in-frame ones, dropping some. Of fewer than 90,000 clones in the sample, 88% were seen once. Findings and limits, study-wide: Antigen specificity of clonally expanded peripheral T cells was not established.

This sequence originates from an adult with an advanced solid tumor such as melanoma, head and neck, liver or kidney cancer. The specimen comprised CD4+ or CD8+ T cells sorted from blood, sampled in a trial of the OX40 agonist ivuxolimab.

The CDR3 DNA reads as TGCGCCAGCGGGGGACAGGGGGCCGGCGAGCAGTACTTC. As protein: CASGGQGAGEQYF. This rearrangement joins TRBV10-2 to TRBJ2-7, with TRBD1 identical over 12 bases. Looked up from germline, CDR1 is WSHSY and CDR2 is SAAADI. CDR3 size: 13 residues. The V segment lost 8 bases and the J segment 6 bases; nucleotides outside the gene matches: 5.